The 26 T cell receptor beta chains reported below all come from one sample, sequenced in a study of metastatic and nonmetastatic thyroid tumors. Not a single patient had been given any form of treatment at any point before undergoing thyroid surgery. MiXCR was used by TCRdb to re-call the PCR reads. The sample lists about 30,000 clones; around a quarter were seen once. Material for sequencing was blood. The receptors originated from a female donor with papillary thyroid cancer or a benign thyroid nodule (not recorded which). Some clones in this sample may be carry-over from other donors' samples.

Concerning this clone: At one end, the junction sequence differs from germline, possibly due to a read error. The CDR3 spells CASSFLAGTYTQNF. CDR3 coding DNA: TGTGCCAGCAGTTTTTTGGCGGGCACATATACGCAGAATTTT. The chain couples TRBV28 to TRBJ2-3, with a tentative D call TRBD2 (5 bases). The CDR3 spans 14 residues. Germline assignment: CDR1 MDHEN and CDR2 SYDVKM.

This clone has ten or more counts. V is TRBV7-9 and J is TRBJ1-1; D remains unclear. From germline, CDR1 is SEHNR and CDR2 FQNEAQ (reference sequence). Trimming shortened V by 6 bases and J by 6 bases, and 20 bases separated the two germline ends. The CDR3 contains 15 residues. CDR3 nucleotide sequence: TGTGCCAGCAGGGAGGTCGTGGCAGTGGGTCCTGAAGCTTTCTTT. Amino acids: CASREVVAVGPEAFF.

This clone occurred many times. This sequence joins TRBV19 and TRBJ2-3, with D possibly being TRBD1 or TRBD2 (7 bases each). V lost 7 bases to trimming and J lost 0 bases, with 17 bases between them. CDR3 length: 16 residues. Per germline, CDR1 LNHDA and CDR2 SQIVND (reference sequence). CDR3 sequence reads: CASTSSGGASTDTQYF. CDR3 sequence (DNA): TGTGCCAGTACCTCCTCAGGGGGGGCTAGCACAGATACGCAGTATTTT.

This clone was detected only a few times. The same CDR3 can be traced to other DNA sequences in this sample. The CDR3 DNA follows: TGTGCCAGCAGTTACTCTACAGGTACCACTGAAGCTTTCTTT. Amino acid sequence: CASSYSTGTTEAFF. The chain recombines TRBV6-6 with TRBJ1-1; the D gene is possibly TRBD1 (5 bases). Germline CDR1 MNHNY, CDR2 SVGAGI (reference sequence). Trimming stripped 0 bases from V and 4 bases from J, with 9 bases between. CDR3 size: 14 residues.

This clone was seen only a few times. The V call is TRBV12-3 or TRBV12-4, the J call TRBJ2-7; 7 positions agree with TRBD1. V trimming: 6 bases; J trimming: 5 bases; junction bases outside the gene matches: 4. The CDR3 is 12 residues long. The CDR3 bases are TGTGCCAGCAGACAGGGGACGGACGAGCAGTACTTC. Translated: CASRQGTDEQYF.

This clone was observed many times. This chain joins TRBV6-1 and TRBJ2-3, with D perhaps TRBD1 or TRBD2 (5 bases each). V was cut by 0 bases and J by 7 bases, with 8 bases left in between. Germline CDR1 and CDR2: MNHNS and SASEGT. This CDR3 comprises 13 residues. As DNA, the CDR3 is TGTGCCAGCAGTGAAGCGCCGGGGCATACGCAGTATTTT. Translated: CASSEAPGHTQYF.

There are a few counts of this clone. This rearrangement joins TRBV25-1 to TRBJ2-7, with D perhaps TRBD1 (5 bases). CDR1 is MGHDK, CDR2 SYGVNS, per germline. There are 14 residues in the CDR3. V shed 4 bases and J shed 6 bases, with 16 bases lying between them. The CDR3 region has the DNA TGTGCCAGCAGTGTCCGGCATGGGGCCCCCGAGCAGTACTTC. Translation: CASSVRHGAPEQYF.

V gene TRBV18 combines with J gene TRBJ2-7, with TRBD1 as a possible D gene (5 bases). The CDR3 consists of 12 residues. Germline CDR1 and CDR2: KGHSH and LQKENI. V lost 6 bases to trimming and J lost 4 bases, with 10 bases between them. In DNA, the CDR3 is TGTGCCAGCTCCAAGTACAGGTACGAGCAGTACTTC. Protein: CASSKYRYEQYF.

Points on this clone: A much larger clone lies a single base off, so this may be a read error. The rearrangement joins TRBV4-1 to TRBJ2-1; TRBD2 matches at 9 bases. Germline CDR1 is MGHRA and CDR2 is YSYEKL. With V trimmed by 0 bases and J by 7 bases, 7 bases remained unmatched. The CDR3 totals 16 residues. The CDR3 region is CASSQERVRGGNEQFF. DNA for the CDR3: TGCGCCAGCAGCCAAGAACGGGTGCGGGGGGGGAATGAGCAGTTCTTC.

This clone was seen repeatedly, ten times or more. V and J are TRBV4-1 and TRBJ2-2, with D uncertain. Germline V CDR1 and CDR2: MGHRA, YSYEKL. The CDR3 loop spans 14 amino acids. Trimming removed 0 bases from V and 5 bases from J, with 7 bases in between. CDR3 in amino acids: CASSQDPGTGELFF. As DNA, the CDR3 is TGCGCCAGCAGCCAAGATCCTGGAACCGGGGAGCTGTTTTTT.

This clone was observed at least ten times. This rearrangement joins TRBV18 to TRBJ2-7; 10 bases agree with TRBD2. The V segment lost 6 bases and the J segment 4 bases; nucleotides outside the gene matches: 6. This CDR3 has 14 amino acids. Germline V lookup: CDR1 KGHSH, CDR2 LQKENI. CDR3 sequence (DNA): TGTGCCAGCTCGTATCTAGCGGGAGAATACGAGCAGTACTTC. It translates to CASSYLAGEYEQYF. The variable domain in full, with the rest retrieved from reference TRBV18 and TRBJ2-7, is NAGVMQNPRHLVRRRGQEARLRCSPMKGHSHVYWYRQLPEEGLKFMVYLQKENIIDESGMPKERFSAEFPKEGPSILRIQQVVRGDSAAYFCASSYLAGEYEQYFGPGTRLTVT.

The gene calls are TRBV20-1 and TRBJ2-7; D may be TRBD2 (6 bases). Trimming pared 6 bases from V and 5 bases from J, leaving 14 bases between. Germline lookup yields CDR1 DFQATT and CDR2 SNEGSKA (reference sequence). The CDR3 length is 12 residues. The CDR3 region is CSAHRGSNEQYF. The DNA for the CDR3 is TGCAGTGCGCACCGGGGGTCCAACGAGCAGTACTTC.

This clone was observed at least ten times. The chain links TRBV2 to TRBJ1-6; D remains unclear. The CDR3 sequence is 13 residues long. With 8 bases removed from V and 13 bases from J, the gap between germline ends came to 18 bases. From germline, CDR1 is SNHLY and CDR2 FYNNEI. The CDR3 DNA reads as TGTGCCAGCCACTTCGGACCGACAAGTCCCCTCCACTTT. Protein product: CASHFGPTSPLHF.

This clone was observed many times. This chain connects TRBV5-4 to TRBJ2-7; D may be TRBD2 (6 bases). Deletions cut 3 bases from V and 1 base from J, with 14 bases between. Germline CDR1 reads SGHNT; CDR2 reads YYREEE (reference sequence). The CDR3 contains 15 residues. CDR3 amino acids: CASSSPGLDSYEQYF. The CDR3 region has the DNA TGTGCCAGCAGCTCGCCGGGACTCGATTCCTACGAGCAGTACTTC.

The rearrangement links TRBV29-1 to TRBJ2-3; D remains ambiguous. Germline V gene sequence: CDR1 SQVTM, CDR2 ANQGSEA. Trimming shortened V by 0 bases and J by 4 bases, and 17 bases separated the two germline ends. The CDR3 runs to 16 residues. CDR3 in amino acids: CSVEDIGVEPADTQYF. The CDR3 nucleotides are TGCAGCGTTGAAGATATTGGAGTCGAGCCCGCAGATACGCAGTATTTT.

This clone was detected ten times or more. The chain carries TRBV3-1 and TRBJ2-2; 8 nucleotides match TRBD2. From germline, CDR1 is LGHDT and CDR2 YNNKEL (reference sequence). The V segment lost 1 base and the J segment 8 bases; nucleotides outside the gene matches: 15. This CDR3 comprises 18 residues. The CDR3 sequence: CASSQVIGTRIWGGELFF. The CDR3 DNA is TGTGCCAGCAGCCAAGTAATAGGGACTAGGATATGGGGGGGGGAGCTGTTTTTT.

This clone has only one observation. The rearrangement uses TRBV3-1 and TRBJ2-7, with a weak D call TRBD1 (6 bases). V lost 0 bases to trimming and J lost 6 bases, with 12 bases between them. This CDR3 has 14 amino acids. The germline V gene has CDR1 LGHDT and CDR2 YNNKEL (reference sequence). CDR3 amino acids: CASSQDQGLGEQYF. The CDR3 coding sequence is TGTGCCAGCAGCCAAGATCAGGGGTTGGGCGAGCAGTACTTC.

This clone was counted at least ten times. V is TRBV10-3 and J is TRBJ2-2; D is uncertain. This CDR3 has 16 amino acids. The germline gives CDR1 ENHRY, CDR2 SYGVKD. With 3 bases removed from V and 2 bases from J, the gap between germline ends came to 13 bases. CDR3 residues: CAISESYKINTGELFF. CDR3 coding DNA: TGTGCCATCAGTGAAAGCTACAAGATTAACACCGGGGAGCTGTTTTTT.

Ten or more counts support this clone. The gene calls are TRBV18 and TRBJ2-5; no definite D call. V lost 0 bases and J lost 3, with 5 bases in between. Germline V gene data show CDR1 as KGHSH and CDR2 as LQKENI. The CDR3 length is 13 residues. CDR3 residues: CASSPPGKETQYF. In nucleotides, the CDR3 is TGTGCCAGCTCACCACCAGGGAAAGAGACCCAGTACTTC.

The table lists this clone with a few counts. A much larger clone is a single base away; this may be a read error. The CDR3 is CASSLAGLITSTDTHYF. For the CDR3, the DNA is TGTGCCAGCAGCTTGGCCGGCCTTATCACTAGCACAGATACGCATTATTTT. The chain carries TRBV5-4 and TRBJ2-3; tentative D call: TRBD2 (6 bases). This CDR3 has 17 amino acids. Germline assignment: CDR1 SGHNT and CDR2 YYREEE (reference sequence).

This clone was observed at least ten times. V gene TRBV11-1 combines with J gene TRBJ1-2; D unclear. Deletions cut 6 bases from V and 8 bases from J, with 16 bases between. Germline lookup yields CDR1 SGHAT and CDR2 FQDESV (reference sequence). This CDR3 is 13 amino acids long. CDR3 coding DNA: TGTGCCAGCAGGGCCGTGGTAGGGAGCGGCTACACCTTC. Translated: CASRAVVGSGYTF.

This chain links TRBV27 with TRBJ1-2, with 7 nucleotides matching TRBD1. In germline, CDR1 is MNHEY, CDR2 SMNVEV (reference sequence). J gave up 7 bases and V 7 bases, and 9 bases lay outside the gene matches. The CDR3 covers 13 residues. CDR3 in amino acids: CASITTGYRGYTF. The CDR3 nucleotides are TGTGCCAGCATCACGACAGGGTATCGTGGCTACACCTTC.

This chain joins TRBV30 and TRBJ2-3; 7 positions agree with TRBD2. This CDR3 spans 13 amino acids. After removal of 7 bases from V and 7 bases from J, the junction contained 11 bases not matched to a gene. In germline, CDR1 is GTSNPN, CDR2 SVGIG (reference sequence). The CDR3 DNA is TGTGCCTCCCGGAGTTGCGGGACTAATACGCAGTATTTT. Protein: CASRSCGTNTQYF.

There are many counts of this clone. The chain combines TRBV18 with TRBJ1-1, with D possibly being TRBD1 (5 bases). Germline CDR1 reads KGHSH; CDR2 reads LQKENI. The V end was cut by 0 bases, the J end by 5 bases, with 16 bases between. The CDR3 covers 16 residues. The CDR3: CASSPPIQGEGTEAFF. For the CDR3, the DNA is TGTGCCAGCTCACCACCGATTCAGGGTGAAGGAACTGAAGCTTTCTTT.

This clone was detected only a few times. The V gene is TRBV6-1, the J gene TRBJ2-7, with D tentatively TRBD2 (5 bases). Germline CDR1 is MNHNS and CDR2 is SASEGT. The CDR3 runs 13 residues. Trimming cost V 9 bases and J 6 bases, with 18 bases left between them. The CDR3 sequence: CARSMTGWREQYF. The CDR3, as DNA: TGTGCCAGAAGTATGACGGGGTGGCGCGAGCAGTACTTC.

This sequence joins TRBV10-2 and TRBJ2-1; 7 nucleotides align to TRBD2. Germline CDR1 WSHSY, CDR2 SAAADI. V was clipped by 3 bases and J by 9 bases; unmatched bases: 14. CDR3 length: 16 amino acids. The CDR3 nucleotides are TGCGCCAGCAGTGACCAAGCAGCGGGAAGTTTTTTTGAGCAGTTCTTC. Translated, it gives CASSDQAAGSFFEQFF.